This TCR beta chain was sequenced for a study of PD-L1 blockade in urothelial cancer. The overall study: About 90% of the roughly 30 patients were men who had bladder-origin urothelial cancer.

The CDR3 runs 16 residues. The ends were cut back, 6 bases at V and 1 base at J, with 16 bases in the middle. The germline V gene has CDR1 MDHEN and CDR2 SYDVKM. Documented time point: pretreatment peripheral blood. Sequenced by immunoSEQ multiplex PCR; TCRdb stores in-frame clones only, minus some. The sample yields roughly 91,000 clones, roughly 84% seen once. The source was PBMCs, collected around atezolizumab (anti-PD-L1) treatment. This clonotype originated in a man between 60 and 75 years old with urothelial cancer. The rearrangement links TRBV28 to TRBJ1-3; D perhaps matches TRBD1 (5 bases). CDR3 DNA: TGTGCCAGCAGGAGTCCAGGCTCAGGGTCTGGAAACACCATATATTTT. Protein sequence: CASRSPGSGSGNTIYF.